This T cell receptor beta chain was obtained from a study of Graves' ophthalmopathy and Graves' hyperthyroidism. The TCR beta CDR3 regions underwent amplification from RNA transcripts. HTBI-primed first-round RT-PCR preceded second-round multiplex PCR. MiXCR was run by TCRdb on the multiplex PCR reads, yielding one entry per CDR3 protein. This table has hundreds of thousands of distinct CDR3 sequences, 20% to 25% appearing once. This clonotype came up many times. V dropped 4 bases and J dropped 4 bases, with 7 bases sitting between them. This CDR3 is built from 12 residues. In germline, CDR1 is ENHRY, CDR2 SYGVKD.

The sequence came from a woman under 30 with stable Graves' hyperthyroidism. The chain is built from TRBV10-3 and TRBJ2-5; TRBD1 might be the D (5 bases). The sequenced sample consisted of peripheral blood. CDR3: CAISVQGETQYF. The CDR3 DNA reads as TGTGCCATCAGTGTTCAGGGAGAGACCCAGTACTTC.